The clone carrying this T cell receptor (beta chain) has at least ten counts. The V gene lost 5 bases and the J gene lost 8 bases, with 12 bases spanning the gap. Germline V CDR1 and CDR2: MNHNS, SASEGT. The CDR3 totals 12 residues. This sample stems from a study of T cells in Graves' hyperthyroidism and ophthalmopathy. TCR beta CDR3 regions were amplified from RNA. The primer set for the first-round RT-PCR of the TCR CDR3 was HTBI. TCRdb reanalysed the multiplex PCR reads using MiXCR and keeps one entry per CDR3 protein. The profile covers approximately 510,000 distinct CDR3 sequences, with roughly 20% appearing a single time and 26% taken by the ten largest. The definition of stable Graves' hyperthyroidism was no ophthalmopathy progression within 18 months. The study excluded patients with uncontrolled infection, other autoimmune disease, pregnancy or lactation.

The V call is TRBV6-1, the J call TRBJ1-1; no clear D. Input material: blood. The clonotype originates from a young man with Graves' hyperthyroidism. CDR3 sequence (DNA): TGTGCCAGCAGTCCCGGAACAGAAGAAGCTTTCTTT. As protein: CASSPGTEEAFF.